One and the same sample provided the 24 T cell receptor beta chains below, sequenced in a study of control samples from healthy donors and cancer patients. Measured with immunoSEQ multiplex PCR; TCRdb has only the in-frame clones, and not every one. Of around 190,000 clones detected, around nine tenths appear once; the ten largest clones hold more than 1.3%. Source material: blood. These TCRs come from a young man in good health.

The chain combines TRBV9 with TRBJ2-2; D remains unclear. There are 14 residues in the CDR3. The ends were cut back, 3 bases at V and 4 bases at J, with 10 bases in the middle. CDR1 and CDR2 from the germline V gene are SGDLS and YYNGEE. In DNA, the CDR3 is TGTGCCAGCAGCGCCGTTTTGGGCACCGGGGAGCTGTTTTTT. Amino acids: CASSAVLGTGELFF.

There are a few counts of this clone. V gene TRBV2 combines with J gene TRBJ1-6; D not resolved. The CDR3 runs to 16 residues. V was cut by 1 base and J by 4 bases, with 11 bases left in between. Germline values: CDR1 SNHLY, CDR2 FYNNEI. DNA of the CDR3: TGTGCCAGCAGTGAAGACAGCGGCTCATATAATTCACCCCTCCACTTT. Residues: CASSEDSGSYNSPLHF.

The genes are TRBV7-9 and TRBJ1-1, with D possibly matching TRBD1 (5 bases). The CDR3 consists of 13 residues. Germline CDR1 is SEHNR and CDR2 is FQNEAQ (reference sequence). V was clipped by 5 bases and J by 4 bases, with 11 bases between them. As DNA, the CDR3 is TGTGCCAGCAGCCCGGGGGGAGGCACTGAAGCTTTCTTT. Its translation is CASSPGGGTEAFF.

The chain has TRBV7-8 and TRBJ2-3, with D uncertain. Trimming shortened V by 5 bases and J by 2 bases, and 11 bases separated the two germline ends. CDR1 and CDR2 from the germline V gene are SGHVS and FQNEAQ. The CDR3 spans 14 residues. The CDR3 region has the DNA TGTGCCAGCAGCCCTGGACCCTACACAGATACGCAGTATTTT. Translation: CASSPGPYTDTQYF.

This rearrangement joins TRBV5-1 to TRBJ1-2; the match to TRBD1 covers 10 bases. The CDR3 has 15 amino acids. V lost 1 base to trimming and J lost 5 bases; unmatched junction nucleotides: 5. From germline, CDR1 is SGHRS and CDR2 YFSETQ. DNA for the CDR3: TGCGCCAGCAGCTTGACTCCGGGACAGGGGTATGGCTACACCTTC. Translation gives CASSLTPGQGYGYTF.

The CDR3: CASSLSRGQGFYGYTF. The CDR3 DNA sequence: TGTGCCAGCAGTTTATCGAGGGGACAGGGCTTCTATGGCTACACCTTC. The chain carries TRBV27 and TRBJ1-2; 9 positions agree with TRBD1. Germline V gene lookup returns CDR1 MNHEY and CDR2 SMNVEV (reference sequence). Germline trimming cut 0 bases from V and 4 bases from J; bases unmatched to any gene: 6. This CDR3 region has 16 residues.

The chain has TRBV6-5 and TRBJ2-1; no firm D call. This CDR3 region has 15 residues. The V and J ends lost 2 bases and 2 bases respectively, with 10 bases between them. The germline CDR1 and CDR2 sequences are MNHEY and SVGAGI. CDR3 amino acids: CASSYGQGPYNEQFF. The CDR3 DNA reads TGTGCCAGCAGTTACGGTCAAGGCCCCTACAATGAGCAGTTCTTC.

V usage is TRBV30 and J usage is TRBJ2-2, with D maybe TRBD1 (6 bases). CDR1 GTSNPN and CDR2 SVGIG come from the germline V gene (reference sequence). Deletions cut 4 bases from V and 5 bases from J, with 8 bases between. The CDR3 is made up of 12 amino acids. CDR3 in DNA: TGTGCCTGGACTAGGGGGACCGGGGAGCTGTTTTTT. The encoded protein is CAWTRGTGELFF.

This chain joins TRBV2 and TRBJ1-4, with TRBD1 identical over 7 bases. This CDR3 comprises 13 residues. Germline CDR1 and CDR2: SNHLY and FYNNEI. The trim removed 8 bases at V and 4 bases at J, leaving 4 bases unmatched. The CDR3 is CASRDSHNEKLFF. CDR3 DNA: TGTGCCAGCCGGGACAGCCATAATGAAAAACTGTTTTTT.

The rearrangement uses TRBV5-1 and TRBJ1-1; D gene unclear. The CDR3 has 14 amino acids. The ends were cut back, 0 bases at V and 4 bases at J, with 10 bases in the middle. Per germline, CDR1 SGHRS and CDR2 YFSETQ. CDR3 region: CASSLEAGRTEAFF. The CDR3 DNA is TGCGCCAGCAGCTTGGAAGCCGGTCGCACTGAAGCTTTCTTT. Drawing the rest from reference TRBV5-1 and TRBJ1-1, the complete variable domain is KAGVTQTPRYLIKTRGQQVTLSCSPISGHRSVSWYQQTPGQGLQFLFEYFSETQRNKGNFPGRFSGRQFSNSRSEMNVSTLELGDSALYLCASSLEAGRTEAFFGQGTRLTVV.

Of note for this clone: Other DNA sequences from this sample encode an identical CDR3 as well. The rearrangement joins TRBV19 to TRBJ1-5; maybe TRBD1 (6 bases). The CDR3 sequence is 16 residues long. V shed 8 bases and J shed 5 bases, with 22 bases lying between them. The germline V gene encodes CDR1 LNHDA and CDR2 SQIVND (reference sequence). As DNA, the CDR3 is TGTGCCAGTCGGGGGGGGCGGGGGCAGGGTTATCAGCCCCAGCATTTT. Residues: CASRGGRGQGYQPQHF.

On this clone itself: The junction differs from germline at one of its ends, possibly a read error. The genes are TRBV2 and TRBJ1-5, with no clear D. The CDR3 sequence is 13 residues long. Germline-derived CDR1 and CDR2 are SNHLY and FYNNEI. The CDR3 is CASIEGVNQPQHF. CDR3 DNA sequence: TGTGCCAGCATTGAAGGAGTCAATCAGCCCCAGCATTTT.

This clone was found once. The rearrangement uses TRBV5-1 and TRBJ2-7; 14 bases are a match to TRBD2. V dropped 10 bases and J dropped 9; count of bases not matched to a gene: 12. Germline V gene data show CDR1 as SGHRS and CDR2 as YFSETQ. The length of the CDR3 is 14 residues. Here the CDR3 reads CAAKGTSGSPGQYF. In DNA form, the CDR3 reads TGCGCCGCCAAAGGGACTAGCGGGAGCCCCGGGCAGTACTTC. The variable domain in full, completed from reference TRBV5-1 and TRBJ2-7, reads KAGVTQTPRYLIKTRGQQVTLSCSPISGHRSVSWYQQTPGQGLQFLFEYFSETQRNKGNFPGRFSGRQFSNSRSEMNVSTLELGDSALYLCAAKGTSGSPGQYFGPGTRLTVT.

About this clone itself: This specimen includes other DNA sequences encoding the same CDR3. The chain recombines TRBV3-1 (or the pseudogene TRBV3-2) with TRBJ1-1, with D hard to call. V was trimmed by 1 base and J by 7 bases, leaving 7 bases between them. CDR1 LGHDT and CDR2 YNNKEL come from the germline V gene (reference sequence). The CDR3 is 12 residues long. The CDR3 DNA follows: TGTGCCAGCAGCCAAGGGCGGTATGAAGCTTTCTTT. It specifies CASSQGRYEAFF.

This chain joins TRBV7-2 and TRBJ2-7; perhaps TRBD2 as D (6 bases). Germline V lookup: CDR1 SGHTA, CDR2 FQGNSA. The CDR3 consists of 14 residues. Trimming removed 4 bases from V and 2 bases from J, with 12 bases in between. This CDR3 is CASSSRGATYEQYF. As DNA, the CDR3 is TGTGCCAGCAGCTCCCGCGGGGCAACCTACGAGCAGTACTTC.

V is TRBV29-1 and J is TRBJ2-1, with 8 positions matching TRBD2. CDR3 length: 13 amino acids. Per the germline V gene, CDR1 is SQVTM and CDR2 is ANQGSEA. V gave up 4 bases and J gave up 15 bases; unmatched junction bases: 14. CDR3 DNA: TGCAGCGTTGCTTGGAGCGGGGGCAATGAGGCGTTCTTC. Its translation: CSVAWSGGNEAFF.

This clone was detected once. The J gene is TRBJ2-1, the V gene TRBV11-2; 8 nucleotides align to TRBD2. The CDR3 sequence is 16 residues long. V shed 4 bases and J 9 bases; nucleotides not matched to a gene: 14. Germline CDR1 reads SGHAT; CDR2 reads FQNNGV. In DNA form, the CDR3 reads TGTGCCAGCAGCTCCTTATTGGGGGCCACTAGCGGTGAGCAGTTCTTC. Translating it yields CASSSLLGATSGEQFF.

The CDR3, as DNA: TGTGCCAGTAGTTTGCTACGACAGGGGGAGATGAACACTGAAGCTTTCTTT. It specifies CASSLLRQGEMNTEAFF. V gene TRBV19 combines with J gene TRBJ1-1; TRBD1 agrees at 9 bases. With 5 bases clipped from V and 0 bases from J, the junction kept 10 bases outside the gene matches. CDR3 length equals 17 residues. Germline assignment: CDR1 LNHDA and CDR2 SQIVND (reference sequence).

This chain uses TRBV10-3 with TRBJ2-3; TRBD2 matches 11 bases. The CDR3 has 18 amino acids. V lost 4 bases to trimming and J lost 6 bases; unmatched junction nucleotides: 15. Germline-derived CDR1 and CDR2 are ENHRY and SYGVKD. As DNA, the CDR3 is TGTGCCATCAGTGTAATAGCGGGAGGGCCGAGTTTCAAGGATACGCAGTATTTT. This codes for CAISVIAGGPSFKDTQYF.

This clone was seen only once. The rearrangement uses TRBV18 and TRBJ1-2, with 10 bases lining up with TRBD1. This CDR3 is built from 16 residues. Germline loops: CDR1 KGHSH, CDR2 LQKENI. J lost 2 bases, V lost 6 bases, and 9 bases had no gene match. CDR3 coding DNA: TGTGCCAGCTCGAGCAATCCGACAGGGGGCAACTATGGCTACACCTTC. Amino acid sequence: CASSSNPTGGNYGYTF.

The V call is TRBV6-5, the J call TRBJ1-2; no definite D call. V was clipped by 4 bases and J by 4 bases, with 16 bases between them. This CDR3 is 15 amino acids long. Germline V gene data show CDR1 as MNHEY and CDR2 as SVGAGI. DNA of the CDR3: TGTGCCAGCAGTTCCTCTCGGGTGCCCTTCTATGGCTACACCTTC. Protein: CASSSSRVPFYGYTF.

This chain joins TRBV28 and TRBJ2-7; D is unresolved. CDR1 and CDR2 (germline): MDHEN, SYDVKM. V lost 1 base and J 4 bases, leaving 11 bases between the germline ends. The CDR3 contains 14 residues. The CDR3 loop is CASSLSPLLYEQYF. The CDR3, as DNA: TGTGCCAGCAGTTTATCGCCGCTATTGTACGAGCAGTACTTC.

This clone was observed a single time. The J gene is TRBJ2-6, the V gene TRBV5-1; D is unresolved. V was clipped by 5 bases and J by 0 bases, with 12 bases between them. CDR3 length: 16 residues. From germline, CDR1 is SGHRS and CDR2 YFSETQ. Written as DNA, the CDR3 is TGCGCCAGCAGTCCCATCGAGCGCTCTGGGGCCAACGTCCTGACTTTC. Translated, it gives CASSPIERSGANVLTF. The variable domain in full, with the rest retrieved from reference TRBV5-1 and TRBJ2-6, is KAGVTQTPRYLIKTRGQQVTLSCSPISGHRSVSWYQQTPGQGLQFLFEYFSETQRNKGNFPGRFSGRQFSNSRSEMNVSTLELGDSALYLCASSPIERSGANVLTFGAGSRLTVL.

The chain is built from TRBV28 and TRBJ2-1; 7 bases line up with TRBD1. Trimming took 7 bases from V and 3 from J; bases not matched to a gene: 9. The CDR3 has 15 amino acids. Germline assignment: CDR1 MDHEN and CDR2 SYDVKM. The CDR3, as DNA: TGTGCCAGCACCCCGATCGACAGGGACTACAATGAGCAGTTCTTC. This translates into CASTPIDRDYNEQFF.